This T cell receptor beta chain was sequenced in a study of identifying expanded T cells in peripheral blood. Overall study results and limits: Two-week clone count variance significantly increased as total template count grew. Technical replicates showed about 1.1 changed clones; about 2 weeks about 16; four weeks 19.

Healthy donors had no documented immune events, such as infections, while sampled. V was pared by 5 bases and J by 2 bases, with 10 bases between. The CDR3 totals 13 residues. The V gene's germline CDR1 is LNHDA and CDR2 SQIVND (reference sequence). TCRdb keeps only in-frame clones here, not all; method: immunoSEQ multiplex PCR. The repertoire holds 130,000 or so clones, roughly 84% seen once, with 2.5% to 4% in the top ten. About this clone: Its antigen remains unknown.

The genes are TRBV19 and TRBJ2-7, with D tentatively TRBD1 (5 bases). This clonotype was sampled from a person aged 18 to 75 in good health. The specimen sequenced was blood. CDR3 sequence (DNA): TGTGCCAGTAGTTTCGGACATCCCTACGAGCAGTACTTC. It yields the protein CASSFGHPYEQYF.